This note documents a single T cell receptor (beta chain) sequence. What it recognizes is unknown. Germline assignment: CDR1 MDHEN and CDR2 SYDVKM. CDR3 length: 17 residues. V shed 3 bases and J shed 1 base, with 13 bases lying between them. This entry belongs to a study of T cells in Graves' hyperthyroidism and ophthalmopathy. Study results and caveats: Ophthalmopathy onset followed model prediction by a median approximately 7 months.

Ophthalmopathy cases met thresholds of Clinical Activity Score at least 3, NOSPECS grade at least 4 and duration under 3 months. There were TCR beta CDR3 regions amplified from RNA transcripts. The TCR CDR3 first-round RT-PCR relied on the HTBI primer set. Using its own MiXCR run on the multiplex PCR reads, TCRdb lists one record per CDR3 protein. Found here are more than 500,000 distinct CDR3 sequences, roughly 15% of them singletons; the top ten hold roughly 4.5%. The source is a woman aged 40 to 50 with Graves' ophthalmopathy. Sequencing was carried out using blood. The V and J genes are TRBV28 and TRBJ2-6; D may be TRBD2 (5 bases). CDR3 amino acids: CASSLGDRASGANVLTF. CDR3 sequence (DNA): TGTGCCAGCAGTTTGGGAGACCGAGCATCTGGGGCCAACGTCCTGACTTTC.